This record looks at one T cell receptor beta chain sequence and its context. As handled by the study authors: Nucleated cell number was recorded as an estimate derived from reference gene primer amplification. Clones were read by immunoSEQ multiplex PCR, and TCRdb kept only the in-frame ones, dropping some. Clone size and V and J calls were adopted from that table, with D and trimming inferred from the DNA. The table includes 88,000 or so clones, around nine tenths detected once. Germline lookup yields CDR1 MNHEY and CDR2 SVGEGT. The CDR3 is 15 amino acids. J was trimmed by 4 bases and V by 5 bases; bases with no gene match: 3. This sample was included in a study of blood T cell repertoires in COVID-19. Across the whole study: There were acute and convalescent COVID-19 samples, and they came from the United States, Italy and Spain. The analysed material was cDNA or gDNA that came from T cells, B-cell-depleted T cells, or PBMCs.

The source of this sequence is a man aged 45 to 65 with acute or convalescent COVID-19. The chain has TRBV6-2 or TRBV6-3 and TRBJ2-5; 14 bases are a match to TRBD2. Source material: peripheral blood. The CDR3: CASSRTSGGIETQYF. The CDR3 coding sequence is TGTGCCAGCAGTAGGACTAGCGGGGGGATAGAGACCCAGTACTTC.